A single sample gave rise to the 20 T cell receptor beta chains below, sequenced in a study of PD-L1 blockade in urothelial cancer. The protocol was immunoSEQ multiplex PCR, while the TCRdb copy is restricted to in-frame clones and leaves out a portion. The table has roughly 120,000 clones, around 88% seen once. The time point is: peripheral blood 6 weeks after treatment start. The sample in question was PBMCs, obtained around atezolizumab (anti-PD-L1) treatment. These TCRs come from a man aged 55 to 70 with urothelial cancer.

The chain uses TRBV15 and TRBJ2-1; 9 positions match TRBD2. Germline V CDR1 and CDR2: LNHNV, YYDKDF (reference sequence). Losses at the gene ends were 1 base for V and 6 bases for J; bases not matched to a gene: 7. The CDR3 extends over 16 amino acids. In DNA, the CDR3 is TGTGCCACCAGCAGAGTGGGGCTAGCGGGGACCAATGAGCAGTTCTTC. It specifies CATSRVGLAGTNEQFF.

The rearrangement joins TRBV9 to TRBJ2-7; TRBD1 matches at 7 bases. The V and J ends lost 4 bases and 1 base, in that order; junction bases with no gene match: 5. The CDR3 has 14 amino acids. Germline CDR1 SGDLS, CDR2 YYNGEE. CDR3 in DNA: TGTGCCAGCAGCATACAGGGGAAATCCTACGAGCAGTACTTC. Its protein is CASSIQGKSYEQYF.

The chain uses TRBV14 and TRBJ2-2; maybe TRBD1 (6 bases). Germline V gives CDR1 SGHDN, CDR2 FVKESK. This CDR3 region has 16 residues. With 4 bases removed from V and 3 bases from J, the gap between germline ends came to 15 bases. In DNA, the CDR3 is TGTGCCAGCAGCCGGCGGACCGGGACACACACCGGGGAGCTGTTTTTT. Translated, it gives CASSRRTGTHTGELFF.

The rearrangement uses TRBV6-1 and TRBJ2-3; D uncertain. This CDR3 comprises 14 residues. V dropped 5 bases and J dropped 1 base, with 10 bases sitting between them. The germline V gene has CDR1 MNHNS and CDR2 SASEGT. CDR3 sequence (DNA): TGTGCCAGCAGTTCCGGAGAAGGCACAGATACGCAGTATTTT. Amino acid sequence: CASSSGEGTDTQYF.

This chain joins TRBV30 and TRBJ2-1; no clear D gene. V lost 2 bases and J 9 bases, leaving 11 bases between the germline ends. CDR1 is GTSNPN, CDR2 SVGIG, per germline (reference sequence). The CDR3 loop spans 12 amino acids. The CDR3 coding sequence is TGTGCCTGGAGTAGACCGGAGCGTGAGCAGTTCTTC. Translation: CAWSRPEREQFF. Full variable domain (rest looked up from reference TRBV30 and TRBJ2-1): SQTIHQWPATLVQPVGSPLSLECTVEGTSNPNLYWYRQAAGRGLQLLFYSVGIGQISSEVPQNLSASRPQDRQFILSSKKLLLSDSGFYLCAWSRPEREQFFGPGTRLTVL.

The chain links TRBV10-1 to TRBJ2-1, with D possibly TRBD1 on 5 matching bases. This CDR3 is built from 12 residues. V was cut by 8 bases and J by 8 bases, with 13 bases left in between. Germline CDR1 WNHNN, CDR2 SYGVQD (reference sequence). The CDR3 DNA follows: TGCGCCAGCCCTGCCAGGGCCCATGAGCAGTTCTTC. Protein sequence: CASPARAHEQFF.

The chain uses TRBV28 and TRBJ1-2, with 7 bases that match TRBD1. Germline lookup yields CDR1 MDHEN and CDR2 SYDVKM. V was pared by 8 bases and J by 1 base, with 7 bases of the junction left unmatched. The length of the CDR3 is 14 residues. The CDR3 DNA is TGTGCCAGCCAACTACGACAGGGTAACTATGGCTACACCTTC. Encoded protein: CASQLRQGNYGYTF.

This clone has only one observation. Mismatch with germline at one junction end may stem from a read error. The genes are TRBV7-7 and TRBJ2-2; possible D gene TRBD2, 6 bases. Germline V gene sequence: CDR1 SSHAT, CDR2 FNYEAQ (reference sequence). The CDR3 spans 14 residues. Here the CDR3 reads CASSLAGGVGELFF. Written as DNA, the CDR3 is TGTGCTAGCAGCTTAGCCGGGGGAGTCGGGGAGCTGTTTTTT.

V usage is TRBV28 and J usage is TRBJ2-3; weak D call: TRBD2 (5 bases). CDR3 length: 16 residues. Trimming cost V 1 base and J 2 bases, with 13 bases left between them. The germline V gene has CDR1 MDHEN and CDR2 SYDVKM. DNA for the CDR3: TGTGCCAGCAGTTTATTCCCGGACTTAAACACAGATACGCAGTATTTT. It yields the protein CASSLFPDLNTDTQYF.

The chain links TRBV6-6 to TRBJ2-1; TRBD2 matches at 13 bases. The V gene's germline CDR1 is MNHNY and CDR2 SVGAGI (reference sequence). The CDR3 runs 16 residues. The V gene end was trimmed by 0 bases and the J gene end by 7 bases; junction bases not matched to a gene: 3. The CDR3 loop is CASSYSLAGGPNEQFF. As DNA, the CDR3 is TGTGCCAGCAGTTACTCACTAGCGGGAGGGCCTAATGAGCAGTTCTTC.

The chain couples TRBV2 to TRBJ1-6; 7 bases are a match to TRBD1. Germline assignment: CDR1 SNHLY and CDR2 FYNNEI. With V trimmed by 2 bases and J by 4 bases, 2 bases remained unmatched. The CDR3 totals 15 residues. The CDR3 coding sequence is TGTGCCAGCAGTGAACAGGGACAGTATAATTCACCCCTCCACTTT. Its translation is CASSEQGQYNSPLHF.

The chain is built from TRBV11-1 and TRBJ2-5; D ambiguous. This CDR3 is built from 12 residues. Germline V gene lookup returns CDR1 SGHAT and CDR2 FQDESV (reference sequence). The germline V and J ends were trimmed by 5 bases and 5 bases, with 9 bases remaining between them. CDR3 residues: CASSLVGETQYF. CDR3 nucleotide sequence: TGTGCCAGCAGCCTGGTCGGGGAGACCCAGTACTTC.

The rearrangement joins TRBV5-5 to TRBJ2-5; TRBD1 aligns across 9 bases. Per the germline V gene, CDR1 is SGHKS and CDR2 is YYEKEE (reference sequence). The CDR3 totals 16 residues. Trimming cost V 4 bases and J 4 bases; bases outside gene matches: 11. The CDR3: CASSQGGGQGRETQYF. The CDR3 DNA reads as TGTGCCAGCAGCCAGGGGGGGGGACAGGGACGAGAGACCCAGTACTTC.

This chain connects TRBV6-1 to TRBJ2-7; 9 bases line up with TRBD1. The CDR3 spans 14 residues. Trimming took 8 bases from V and 5 from J; bases not matched to a gene: 10. The V gene's germline CDR1 is MNHNS and CDR2 SASEGT. Here the CDR3 DNA reads TGTGCCAGCTCCGCCGGGACAGGGAACGACGAGCAGTACTTC. Translation: CASSAGTGNDEQYF.

The rearrangement uses TRBV9 and TRBJ2-3; 12 nucleotides align to TRBD2. The CDR3 extends over 17 amino acids. With 3 bases clipped from V and 5 bases from J, the junction kept 10 bases outside the gene matches. CDR1 is SGDLS, CDR2 YYNGEE, per germline. CDR3 in amino acids: CASSARLAGAGKDTQYF. As DNA, the CDR3 is TGTGCCAGCAGCGCCCGACTAGCGGGGGCGGGGAAAGATACGCAGTATTTT.

This chain links TRBV4-1 with TRBJ1-2; the match to TRBD1 covers 8 bases. The V and J ends lost 4 bases and 7 bases, in that order; junction bases with no gene match: 11. The germline V gene encodes CDR1 MGHRA and CDR2 YSYEKL. This CDR3 has 15 amino acids. The CDR3 loop is CASSLPAGQGRGYTF. CDR3 in DNA: TGCGCCAGCAGCCTCCCGGCCGGACAGGGACGTGGCTACACCTTC.

The chain carries TRBV6-1 and TRBJ1-3; 7 positions agree with TRBD1. Germline V gives CDR1 MNHNS, CDR2 SASEGT. CDR3 length equals 13 residues. Trimming cost V 8 bases and J 0 bases; bases outside gene matches: 1. CDR3 loop: CASGQVSGNTIYF. As DNA, the CDR3 is TGTGCCAGCGGACAGGTCTCTGGAAACACCATATATTTT.

The V call is TRBV5-4, the J call TRBJ2-1; D may be TRBD2 (6 bases). The CDR3 length is 15 residues. Germline loops: CDR1 SGHNT, CDR2 YYREEE (reference sequence). The V end was cut by 4 bases, the J end by 9 bases, with 20 bases between. CDR3 amino acids: CASSNRDWPPGEQFF. CDR3 nucleotides: TGTGCCAGCAGCAACCGGGACTGGCCCCCGGGTGAGCAGTTCTTC.

The rearrangement joins TRBV2 to TRBJ1-2; possibly TRBD1 for D (5 bases). This CDR3 comprises 14 residues. Trimming took off 4 bases at V and 4 bases at J, with 13 bases between the two ends. Per germline, CDR1 SNHLY and CDR2 FYNNEI. The CDR3 is CASSVDSGGYGYTF. DNA for the CDR3: TGTGCCAGCAGTGTCGACAGCGGGGGCTATGGCTACACCTTC. The whole variable domain, filled in from reference TRBV2 and TRBJ1-2, reads EPEVTQTPSHQVTQMGQEVILRCVPISNHLYFYWYRQILGQKVEFLVSFYNNEISEKSEIFDDQFSVERPDGSNFTLKIRSTKLEDSAMYFCASSVDSGGYGYTFGSGTRLTVV.

V is TRBV7-6 and J is TRBJ2-3; TRBD2 agrees at 8 bases. The V and J ends lost 3 bases and 2 bases, in that order; junction bases with no gene match: 7. Germline CDR1 is SGHVS and CDR2 is FNYEAQ. CDR3 size: 16 residues. The CDR3 protein is CASSFPGGEFTDTQYF. The CDR3 DNA sequence: TGTGCCAGCAGCTTTCCCGGGGGGGAATTCACAGATACGCAGTATTTT. The whole variable domain, filled in from reference TRBV7-6 and TRBJ2-3, reads GAGVSQSPRYKVTKRGQDVALRCDPISGHVSLYWYRQALGQGPEFLTYFNYEAQQDKSGLPNDRFSAERPEGSISTLTIQRTEQRDSAMYRCASSFPGGEFTDTQYFGPGTRLTVL.